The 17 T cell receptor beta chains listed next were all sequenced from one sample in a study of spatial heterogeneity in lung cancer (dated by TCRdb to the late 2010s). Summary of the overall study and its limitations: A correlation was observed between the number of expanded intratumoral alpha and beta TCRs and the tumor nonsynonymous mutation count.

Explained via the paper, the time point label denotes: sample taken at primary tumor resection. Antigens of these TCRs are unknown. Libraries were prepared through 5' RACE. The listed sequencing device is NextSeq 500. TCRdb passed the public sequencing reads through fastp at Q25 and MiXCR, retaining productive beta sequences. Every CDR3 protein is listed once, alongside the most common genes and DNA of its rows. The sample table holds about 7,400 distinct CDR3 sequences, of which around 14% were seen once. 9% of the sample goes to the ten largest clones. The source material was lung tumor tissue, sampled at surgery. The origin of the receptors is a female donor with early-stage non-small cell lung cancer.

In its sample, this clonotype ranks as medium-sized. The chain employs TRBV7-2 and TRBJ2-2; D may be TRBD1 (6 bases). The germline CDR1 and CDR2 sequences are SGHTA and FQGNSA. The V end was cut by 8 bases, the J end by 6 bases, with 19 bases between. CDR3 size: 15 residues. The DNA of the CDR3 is TGTGCCAGCGCACGAGGACAGAGTTGGGCCGGGGAGCTGTTTTTT. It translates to CASARGQSWAGELFF. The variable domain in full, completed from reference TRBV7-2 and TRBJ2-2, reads GAGVSQSPSNKVTEKGKDVELRCDPISGHTALYWYRQSLGQGLEFLIYFQGNSAPDKSGLPSDRFSAERTGGSVSTLTIQRTQQEDSAVYLCASARGQSWAGELFFGEGSRLTVL.

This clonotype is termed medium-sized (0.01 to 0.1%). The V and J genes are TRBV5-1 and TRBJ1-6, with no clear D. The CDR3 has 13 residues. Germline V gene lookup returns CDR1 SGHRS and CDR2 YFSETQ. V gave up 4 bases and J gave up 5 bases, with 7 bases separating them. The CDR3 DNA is TGCGCCAGCAGCCCCTTCAATAATTCACCCCTCCACTTT. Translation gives CASSPFNNSPLHF.

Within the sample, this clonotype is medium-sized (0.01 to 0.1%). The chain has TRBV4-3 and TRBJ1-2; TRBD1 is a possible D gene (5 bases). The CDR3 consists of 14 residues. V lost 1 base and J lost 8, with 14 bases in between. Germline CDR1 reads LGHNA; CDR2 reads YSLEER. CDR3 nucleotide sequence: TGCGCCAGCAGCCAAGGACGAGGGGCGGGAGGCTACACCTTC. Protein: CASSQGRGAGGYTF.

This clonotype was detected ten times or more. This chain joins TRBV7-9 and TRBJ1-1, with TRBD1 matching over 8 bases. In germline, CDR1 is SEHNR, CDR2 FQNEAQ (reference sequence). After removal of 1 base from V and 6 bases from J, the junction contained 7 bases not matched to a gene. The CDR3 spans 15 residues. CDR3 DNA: TGTGCCAGCAGCTTAGTAGGCAGGGGGCATCCTGAAGCTTTCTTT. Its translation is CASSLVGRGHPEAFF. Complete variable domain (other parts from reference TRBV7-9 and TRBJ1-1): DTGVSQNPRHKITKRGQNVTFRCDPISEHNRLYWYRQTLGQGPEFLTYFQNEAQLEKSRLLSDRFSAERPKGSFSTLEIQRTEQGDSAMYLCASSLVGRGHPEAFFGQGTRLTVV.

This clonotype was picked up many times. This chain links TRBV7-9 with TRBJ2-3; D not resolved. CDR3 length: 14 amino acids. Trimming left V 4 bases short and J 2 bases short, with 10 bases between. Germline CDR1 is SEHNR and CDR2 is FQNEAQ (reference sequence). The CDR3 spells CASSSRIFTDTQYF. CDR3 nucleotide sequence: TGTGCCAGCAGCTCACGAATATTCACAGATACGCAGTATTTT.

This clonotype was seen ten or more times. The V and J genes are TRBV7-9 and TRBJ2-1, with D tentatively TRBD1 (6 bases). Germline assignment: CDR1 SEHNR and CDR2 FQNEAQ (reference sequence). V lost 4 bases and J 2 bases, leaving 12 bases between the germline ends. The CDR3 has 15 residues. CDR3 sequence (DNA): TGTGCCAGCAGCTACAGGGATTCCGCCTACAATGAGCAGTTCTTC. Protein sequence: CASSYRDSAYNEQFF.

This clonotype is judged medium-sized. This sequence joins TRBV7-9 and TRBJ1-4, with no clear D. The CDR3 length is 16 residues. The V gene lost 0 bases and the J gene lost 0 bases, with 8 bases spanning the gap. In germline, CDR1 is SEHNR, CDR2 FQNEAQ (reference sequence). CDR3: CASSLAWTPTNEKLFF. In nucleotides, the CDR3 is TGTGCCAGCAGCTTAGCTTGGACGCCAACTAATGAAAAACTGTTTTTT.

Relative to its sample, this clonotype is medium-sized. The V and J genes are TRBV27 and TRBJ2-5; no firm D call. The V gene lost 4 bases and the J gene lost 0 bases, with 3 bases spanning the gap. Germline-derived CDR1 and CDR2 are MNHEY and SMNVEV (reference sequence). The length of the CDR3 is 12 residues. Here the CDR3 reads CASSSNQETQYF. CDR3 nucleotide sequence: TGTGCCAGCAGTTCTAACCAAGAGACCCAGTACTTC.

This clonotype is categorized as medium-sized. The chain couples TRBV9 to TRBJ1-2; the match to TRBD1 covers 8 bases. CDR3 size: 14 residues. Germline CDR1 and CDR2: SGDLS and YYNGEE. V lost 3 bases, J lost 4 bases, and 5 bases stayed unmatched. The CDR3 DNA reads TGTGCCAGCAGCGCCGGACAGGGCGTCTATGGCTACACCTTC. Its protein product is CASSAGQGVYGYTF. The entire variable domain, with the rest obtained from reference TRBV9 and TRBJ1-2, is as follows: DSGVTQTPKHLITATGQRVTLRCSPRSGDLSVYWYQQSLDQGLQFLIQYYNGEERAKGNILERFSAQQFPDLHSELNLSSLELGDSALYFCASSAGQGVYGYTFGSGTRLTVV.

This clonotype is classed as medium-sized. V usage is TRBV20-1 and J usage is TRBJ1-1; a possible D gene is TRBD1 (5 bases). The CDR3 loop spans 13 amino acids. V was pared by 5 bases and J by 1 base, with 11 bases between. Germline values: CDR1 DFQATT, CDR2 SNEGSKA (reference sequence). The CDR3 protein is CSAEDSPNTEAFF. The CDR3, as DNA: TGCAGTGCTGAAGACAGCCCGAACACTGAAGCTTTCTTT.

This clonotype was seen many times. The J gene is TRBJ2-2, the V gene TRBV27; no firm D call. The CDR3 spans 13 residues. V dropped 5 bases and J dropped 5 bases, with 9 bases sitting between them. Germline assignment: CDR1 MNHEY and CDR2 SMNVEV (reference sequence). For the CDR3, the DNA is TGTGCCAGCAGTATCATCGATACCGGGGAGCTGTTTTTT. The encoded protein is CASSIIDTGELFF.

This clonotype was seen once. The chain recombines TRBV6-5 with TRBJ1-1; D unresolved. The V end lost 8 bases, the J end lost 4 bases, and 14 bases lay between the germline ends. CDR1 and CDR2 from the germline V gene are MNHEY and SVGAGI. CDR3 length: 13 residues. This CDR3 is CASLAPLGTEAFF. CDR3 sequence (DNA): TGTGCCAGCCTCGCACCGCTAGGCACTGAAGCTTTCTTT.

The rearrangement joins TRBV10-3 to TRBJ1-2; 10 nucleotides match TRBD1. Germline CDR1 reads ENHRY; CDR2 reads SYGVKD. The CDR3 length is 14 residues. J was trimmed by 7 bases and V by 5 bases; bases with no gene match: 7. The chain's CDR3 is CAISWGTGDVGYTF. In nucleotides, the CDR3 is TGTGCCATCAGTTGGGGGACAGGGGACGTTGGCTACACCTTC.

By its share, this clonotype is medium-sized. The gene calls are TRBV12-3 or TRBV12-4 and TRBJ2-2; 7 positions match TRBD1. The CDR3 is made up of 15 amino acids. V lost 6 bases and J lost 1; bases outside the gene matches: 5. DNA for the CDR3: TGTGCCAGCAGGACACAGGGGTGGAACACCGGGGAGCTGTTTTTT. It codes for CASRTQGWNTGELFF.

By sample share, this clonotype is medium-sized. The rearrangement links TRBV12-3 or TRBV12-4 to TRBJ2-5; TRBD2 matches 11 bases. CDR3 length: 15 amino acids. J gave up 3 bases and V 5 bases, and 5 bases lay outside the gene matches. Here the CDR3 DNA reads TGTGCCAGCAGTCTTAGCGGGGGGGCAGAAGAGACCCAGTACTTC. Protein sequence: CASSLSGGAEETQYF.

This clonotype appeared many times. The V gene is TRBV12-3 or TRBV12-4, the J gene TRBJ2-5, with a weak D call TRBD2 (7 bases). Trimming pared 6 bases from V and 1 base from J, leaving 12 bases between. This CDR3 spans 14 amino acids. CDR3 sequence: CASSGGPIQETQYF. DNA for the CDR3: TGTGCCAGCAGCGGGGGGCCTATCCAAGAGACCCAGTACTTC.

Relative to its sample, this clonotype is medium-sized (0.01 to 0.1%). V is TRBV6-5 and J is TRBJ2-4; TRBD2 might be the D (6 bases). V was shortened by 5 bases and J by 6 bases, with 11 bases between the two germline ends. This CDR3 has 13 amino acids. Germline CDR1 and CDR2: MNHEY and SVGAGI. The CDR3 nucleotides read TGTGCCAGCAGTCCCGTCGGGAGAAACATTCAGTACTTC. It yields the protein CASSPVGRNIQYF.